Given below is one T cell receptor (beta chain) in context. This clonotype was observed at least ten times. Which antigen it targets is not known. Base-call qualities are not available, and no considerably larger clone is one nucleotide away. Receptor libraries were prepared by PCR. This sample was sequenced with an Illumina HiSeq 2500. To normalize quantification of the TCRbeta repertoire, the TCR libraries were built with molecular barcoding that relied on unique molecular identifiers. The public reads were reanalyzed by TCRdb: fastp trimming at Q25, MiXCR alignment, in-frame beta chains only. A single entry per CDR3 protein holds the most common genes and DNA from its merged rows. Within this sample are 240,000 or so distinct CDR3 sequences, with 12% of them counted one time only. The ten largest clones capture over 2% of the sample. The sample originates from a study of T-cell reconstitution after alpha-beta-depleted transplantation in children (dated by TCRdb to about 2016). Background for the entire study: The study quantitatively tracked T-cell immune reconstitution after TCRalphabeta/CD19-depleted allogeneic hematopoietic cell transplantation in children using TCR repertoire profiling.

The junction carries 15 bases between V and J, which are trimmed by 6 bases and 4 bases respectively. Including cysteine and phenylalanine, the CDR3 has 15 amino acids. The CDR3 DNA has 45 bases and is translated from base 1. Taken from the germline V gene, the CDR1 and CDR2 loops are MRHNA and SNTAGT. The sequence derives from a human donor who donated a stem cell graft to a child with acute lymphoblastic leukemia. In this chain, TRBV6-4 is recombined with TRBJ2-2, with no confident D gene call. The material was PBMCs from the stem cell graft donor, obtained from the stem cell graft. The CDR3 loop reads CASRTLTASTGELFF. The DNA sequence follows: TGTGCCAGCAGAACGCTGACGGCTAGCACCGGGGAGCTGTTTTTT.